This TCR beta chain was found in a study of cytomegalovirus exposure and HLA in healthy donors. Regarding the study as a whole: Most TCR sequences were uncommon, yet certain public TCRs appeared in many donors. A list of 164 TCR beta chains associated with cytomegalovirus was given. TCR association rates varied by HLA locus in a later analysis, with DRB1 highest and HLA-C lowest. When the data were analyzed later, several of the most significant clusters appeared to be linked to common viral pathogens.

This clone was counted once. Antigen specificity is unknown. The CDR3 is 14 amino acids. V was trimmed by 4 bases and J by 3 bases, leaving 16 bases between them. CDR1 is SQVTM, CDR2 ANQGSEA, per germline. PCR involved 60 Vbeta and 13 Jbeta primers. The protocol was immunoSEQ multiplex PCR, while the TCRdb copy is restricted to in-frame clones and leaves out a portion. The table shows under 200,000 clones, with more than 75% occurring only once. This sequence was found in a woman aged 18-30 years in good health and CMV-seronegative. The chain employs TRBV29-1 and TRBJ2-7; weak D call: TRBD2 (6 bases). Sequenced input: PBMCs. The CDR3 region has the DNA TGCAGCGTTGTAGCGGACGGAGGATTCTACGAGCAGTACTTC. Protein sequence: CSVVADGGFYEQYF.